These T cell receptor beta chains were read from a single sample in a study of shared clonotypes between healthy human individuals. TCRdb's table, derived via immunoSEQ multiplex PCR, lists solely in-frame clones and lacks some. The repertoire consists of some 2 million clones, with less than 95% occurring once and the leading ten covering about 1.1%. Sequencing used naive CD8+ T cells sorted from blood. Source of these receptors: a man aged 18-30 years in good health. CDR3s leave out the opening cysteine and the closing phenylalanine or tryptophan. A clone size is listed for some rows: how often the clone was seen (once, few, many), or a class if it is expanded.

j_call clone_size v_call cdr3_aa
TRBJ2-3 - TRBV5-1 ASSFGFFSSTDTQY
TRBJ2-7 - TRBV7-9 ASSDRAVGEYEQY
TRBJ1-1 - TRBV9 ASSVVGTDGHTEAF
TRBJ2-5 - TRBV30 AWDPLGASGTQY
TRBJ2-1 - TRBV4-1 ASSQENYLSSYNEQF
TRBJ2-3 - TRBV4-1 ASSQDVKGGITDTQY
TRBJ1-3 - TRBV15 ATSRTETGFGNTIY
TRBJ2-7 - TRBV6-1 ASSEEWAGSYEQY
TRBJ2-7 once TRBV18 ASSPLPHVAGVSYEQY
TRBJ1-2 - TRBV5-1 ASTENRGFYGYT
TRBJ2-7 - TRBV4-1 ASSQKAQTSSYEQY
TRBJ1-6 - TRBV6-5 ASSYSPRQGGSPLH
TRBJ2-3 - TRBV5-1 ASSSHRGLAGVDTQY
TRBJ2-7 few TRBV6-5 ASSPDWNYEQY
TRBJ1-2 - TRBV9 ASSVDLTAYGYT
TRBJ2-7 - TRBV5-8 ASSNRDYEQY
TRBJ2-7 few TRBV6-1 ASLYRDTESGEQY
TRBJ1-6 - TRBV10-2 ASSDGSSYNSPLH
TRBJ2-7 - TRBV27 ASSFLTSGGTYEQY
TRBJ2-7 - TRBV27 ASSYGTGNYEQY
TRBJ2-5 - TRBV9 ASSPDGVETQY